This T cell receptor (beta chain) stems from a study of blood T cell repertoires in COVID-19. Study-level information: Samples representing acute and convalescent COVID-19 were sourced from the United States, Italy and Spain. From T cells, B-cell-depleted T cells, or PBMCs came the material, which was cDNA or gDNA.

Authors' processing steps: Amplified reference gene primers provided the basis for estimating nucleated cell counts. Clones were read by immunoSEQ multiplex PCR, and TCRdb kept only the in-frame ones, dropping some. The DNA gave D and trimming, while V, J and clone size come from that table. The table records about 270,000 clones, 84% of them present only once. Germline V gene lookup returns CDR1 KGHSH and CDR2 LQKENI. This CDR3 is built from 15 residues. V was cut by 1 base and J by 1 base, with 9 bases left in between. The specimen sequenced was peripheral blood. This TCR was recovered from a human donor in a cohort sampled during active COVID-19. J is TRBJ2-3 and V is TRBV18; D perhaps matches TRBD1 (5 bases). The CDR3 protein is CASSPQGSGTDTQYF. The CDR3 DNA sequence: TGTGCCAGCTCACCACAGGGGTCGGGCACAGATACGCAGTATTTT.